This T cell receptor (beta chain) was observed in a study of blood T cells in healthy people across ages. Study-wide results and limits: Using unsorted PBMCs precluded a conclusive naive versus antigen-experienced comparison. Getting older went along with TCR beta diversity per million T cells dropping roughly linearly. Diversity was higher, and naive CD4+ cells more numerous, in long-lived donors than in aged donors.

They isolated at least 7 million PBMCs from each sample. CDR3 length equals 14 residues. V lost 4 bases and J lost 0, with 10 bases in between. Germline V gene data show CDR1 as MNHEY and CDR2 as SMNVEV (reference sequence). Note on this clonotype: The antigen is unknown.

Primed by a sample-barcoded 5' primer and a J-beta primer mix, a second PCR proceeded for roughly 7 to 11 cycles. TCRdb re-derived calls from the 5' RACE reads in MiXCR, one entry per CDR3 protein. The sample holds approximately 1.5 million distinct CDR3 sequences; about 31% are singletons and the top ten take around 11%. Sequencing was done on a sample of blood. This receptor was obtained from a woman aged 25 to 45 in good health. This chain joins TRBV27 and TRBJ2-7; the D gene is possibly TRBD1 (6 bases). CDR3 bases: TGTGCCAGCAGTTCTCGACAGGTCTCCTACGAGCAGTACTTC. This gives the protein CASSSRQVSYEQYF.